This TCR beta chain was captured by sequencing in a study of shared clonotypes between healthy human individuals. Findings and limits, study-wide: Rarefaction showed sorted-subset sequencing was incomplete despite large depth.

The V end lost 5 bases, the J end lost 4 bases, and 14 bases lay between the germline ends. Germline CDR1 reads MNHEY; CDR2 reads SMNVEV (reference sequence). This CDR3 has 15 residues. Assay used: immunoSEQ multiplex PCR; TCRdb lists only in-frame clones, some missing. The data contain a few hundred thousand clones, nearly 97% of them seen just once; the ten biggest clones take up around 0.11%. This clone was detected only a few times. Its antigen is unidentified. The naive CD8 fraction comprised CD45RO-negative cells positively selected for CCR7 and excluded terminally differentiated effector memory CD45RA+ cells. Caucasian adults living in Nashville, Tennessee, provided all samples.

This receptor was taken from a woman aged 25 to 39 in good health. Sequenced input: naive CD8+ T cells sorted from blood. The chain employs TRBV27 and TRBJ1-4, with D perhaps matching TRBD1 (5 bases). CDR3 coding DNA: TGTGCCAGCAGTGGCCGGGGAGGGGATAATGAAAAACTGTTTTTT. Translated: CASSGRGGDNEKLFF.